Below, 32 T cell receptor beta chains from the same sample are listed, as sequenced in a study of shared clonotypes between healthy human individuals. Produced via immunoSEQ multiplex PCR; TCRdb's table is partial and in-frame only. In the table there are roughly 1,500,000 clones, approximately 98% of which are singletons. Sequenced material: naive CD4+ T cells sorted from blood. Subset: CD45RA+ positively selected. Receptors originate from a man younger than 45 in good health.

V and J are TRBV18 and TRBJ2-1; unclear D gene. Germline CDR1 and CDR2: KGHSH and LQKENI. V shed 4 bases and J shed 8 bases, with 6 bases lying between them. The CDR3 covers 11 residues. The CDR3 region is CASSHLDEQFF. Written as DNA, the CDR3 is TGTGCCAGCTCACACTTAGATGAGCAGTTCTTC.

The chain is built from TRBV11-3 and TRBJ2-1; possibly TRBD1 for D (5 bases). V was clipped by 0 bases and J by 2 bases, with 14 bases between them. CDR3 length: 17 residues. The germline gives CDR1 SGHNT, CDR2 YENEEA. CDR3: CASSLDLGRVPYNEQFF. The CDR3, as DNA: TGTGCCAGCAGCTTAGATCTTGGCAGGGTCCCCTACAATGAGCAGTTCTTC.

The rearrangement uses TRBV5-1 and TRBJ2-7; weak D call: TRBD1 (6 bases). The length of the CDR3 is 13 residues. The V end lost 6 bases, the J end lost 4 bases, and 14 bases lay between the germline ends. Germline loops: CDR1 SGHRS, CDR2 YFSETQ. This CDR3 is CASTLGQSYEQYF. The CDR3 DNA follows: TGCGCCAGCACCCTCGGACAGTCGTACGAGCAGTACTTC.

The rearrangement links TRBV7-2 to TRBJ2-7, with D unresolved. The germline V gene encodes CDR1 SGHTA and CDR2 FQGNSA. The CDR3 sequence is 13 residues long. V dropped 5 bases and J dropped 0 bases, with 8 bases sitting between them. The CDR3 nucleotides are TGTGCCAGCAGCCATCTTCGCTCCTACGAGCAGTACTTC. This translates into CASSHLRSYEQYF.

The rearrangement joins TRBV19 to TRBJ1-5, with a possible D match to TRBD1 (6 bases). This CDR3 has 15 residues. Germline values: CDR1 LNHDA, CDR2 SQIVND (reference sequence). Trimming cost V 5 bases and J 6 bases, with 17 bases left between them. The CDR3 bases are TGTGCCAGTAGTCACCAGGGGTCCCCTGTTCAGCCCCAGCATTTT. Amino acid sequence: CASSHQGSPVQPQHF. The whole variable domain, remainder taken from reference TRBV19 and TRBJ1-5, is DGGITQSPKYLFRKEGQNVTLSCEQNLNHDAMYWYRQDPGQGLRLIYYSQIVNDFQKGDIAEGYSVSREKKESFPLTVTSAQKNPTAFYLCASSHQGSPVQPQHFGDGTRLSIL.

The V and J genes are TRBV9 and TRBJ2-7; D may be TRBD1 or TRBD2 (5 bases each). This CDR3 comprises 16 residues. Trimming took off 1 base at V and 4 bases at J, with 18 bases between the two ends. The germline gives CDR1 SGDLS, CDR2 YYNGEE. This CDR3 reads CASSVTGASSKYEQYF. In DNA, the CDR3 is TGTGCCAGCAGCGTAACCGGGGCTAGCAGTAAGTACGAGCAGTACTTC.

On this clone itself: Other DNA sequences within the sample encode an identical CDR3. For the CDR3, the DNA is TGTGCCATCGGCCAATCCTACGAGCAGTACTTC. It encodes CAIGQSYEQYF. This rearrangement joins TRBV10-3 to TRBJ2-7; D call uncertain. CDR3 length equals 11 residues. V was clipped by 8 bases and J by 1 base, with 6 bases between them. CDR1 and CDR2 from the germline V gene are ENHRY and SYGVKD.

This clone was counted once. The chain has TRBV5-6 and TRBJ2-7; TRBD2 agrees at 7 bases. CDR3 length: 15 amino acids. Germline CDR1 reads SGHDT; CDR2 reads YYEEEE. Unmatched junction bases numbered 10, after V lost 2 bases and J lost 5 bases. CDR3 loop: CASSLVGGGRDEQYF. The CDR3 DNA reads as TGTGCCAGCAGCTTAGTTGGGGGAGGGAGAGACGAGCAGTACTTC. Full variable domain (rest looked up from reference TRBV5-6 and TRBJ2-7): DAGVTQSPTHLIKTRGQQVTLRCSPKSGHDTVSWYQQALGQGPQFIFQYYEEEERQRGNFPDRFSGHQFPNYSSELNVNALLLGDSALYLCASSLVGGGRDEQYFGPGTRLTVT.

The table lists this clone with a count of one. The CDR3, as DNA: TGTGCCAGCCATTCGGCGGTGAGGGCTGAGCAGTTCTTC. This sequence encodes CASHSAVRAEQFF. This chain joins TRBV28 and TRBJ2-1, with a tentative D call TRBD2 (5 bases). This CDR3 spans 13 amino acids. V lost 8 bases, J lost 9 bases, and 17 bases lay in between. CDR1 is MDHEN and CDR2 is SYDVKM in the germline V gene.

This chain uses TRBV6-5 with TRBJ1-2; D gene ambiguous. The CDR3 has 15 residues. Looked up from germline, CDR1 is MNHEY and CDR2 is SVGAGI. The germline V and J ends were trimmed by 0 bases and 4 bases, with 12 bases remaining between them. CDR3 in amino acids: CASSYSVNVPYGYTF. The DNA of the CDR3 is TGTGCCAGCAGTTACTCGGTAAACGTTCCCTATGGCTACACCTTC.

This chain uses TRBV4-1 with TRBJ2-1; TRBD2 matches at 12 bases. The CDR3 consists of 17 residues. The V and J ends lost 0 bases and 3 bases, in that order; junction bases with no gene match: 3. In germline, CDR1 is MGHRA, CDR2 YSYEKL. Here the CDR3 reads CASSQETSGSFYNEQFF. The DNA of the CDR3 is TGCGCCAGCAGCCAAGAGACTAGCGGGAGTTTCTACAATGAGCAGTTCTTC.

The chain recombines TRBV27 with TRBJ2-7, with 10 bases that match TRBD2. The V and J ends lost 1 base and 3 bases, in that order; junction bases with no gene match: 6. This CDR3 region has 16 residues. Germline loops: CDR1 MNHEY, CDR2 SMNVEV (reference sequence). The CDR3 DNA follows: TGTGCCAGCAGTTTATTCGCAGCGGGAGGGATCTACGAGCAGTACTTC. This codes for CASSLFAAGGIYEQYF.

This chain uses TRBV6-5 with TRBJ2-7; 12 bases fit TRBD1. The germline V gene encodes CDR1 MNHEY and CDR2 SVGAGI. CDR3 length: 15 residues. Trimming removed 5 bases from V and 4 bases from J; junction bases left unmatched: 6. This CDR3 reads CASSGGTGGGYEQYF. The CDR3 DNA sequence: TGTGCCAGCAGTGGGGGGACAGGGGGCGGGTACGAGCAGTACTTC.

V gene TRBV5-4 combines with J gene TRBJ1-4; 7 nucleotides match TRBD1. The CDR3 consists of 15 residues. Germline CDR1 reads SGHNT; CDR2 reads YYREEE (reference sequence). J was trimmed by 6 bases and V by 1 base; bases with no gene match: 6. CDR3 sequence reads: CASSLTQGEYEKLFF. CDR3 bases: TGTGCCAGCAGCTTGACCCAGGGGGAGTATGAAAAACTGTTTTTT.

The V gene is TRBV7-3, the J gene TRBJ2-2, with 9 bases identical to TRBD2. Germline loops: CDR1 SGHTA, CDR2 FQGTGA. The junction had 5 bases not matched to a gene; V was cut back by 1 base and J by 8 bases. The CDR3 runs to 15 residues. Here the CDR3 DNA reads TGTGCCAGCAGCTTAAGCGCGGGAGGGCCGGGGGAGCTGTTTTTT. It is translated as CASSLSAGGPGELFF.

V gene TRBV10-3 combines with J gene TRBJ2-1; D perhaps matches TRBD2 (5 bases). The CDR3 consists of 14 residues. The V end was cut by 6 bases, the J end by 1 base, with 10 bases between. CDR1 and CDR2 (germline): ENHRY, SYGVKD. DNA of the CDR3: TGTGCCATCAGCCCCCCGGGGTCCTACAATGAGCAGTTCTTC. This translates into CAISPPGSYNEQFF.

The CDR3 coding sequence is TGTGCCAGCAGTCTCGCCGTGGGATACGAGCAGTACTTC. Translation: CASSLAVGYEQYF. The V call is TRBV28, the J call TRBJ2-7; D remains unclear. The ends were cut back, 5 bases at V and 4 bases at J, with 12 bases in the middle. The CDR3 is 13 amino acids. Germline V gene lookup returns CDR1 MDHEN and CDR2 SYDVKM.

The chain joins TRBV5-1 to TRBJ2-5, with 8 bases aligning to TRBD2. The germline CDR1 and CDR2 sequences are SGHRS and YFSETQ. This CDR3 contains 15 residues. After removal of 5 bases from V and 1 base from J, the junction contained 7 bases not matched to a gene. The CDR3, as DNA: TGCGCCAGCAGAGACTCCACTAGCGGCCAAGAGACCCAGTACTTC. Translation gives CASRDSTSGQETQYF.

The V call is TRBV5-4, the J call TRBJ2-3; TRBD1 agrees at 12 bases. The germline gives CDR1 SGHNT, CDR2 YYREEE (reference sequence). V lost 5 bases and J lost 6; bases outside the gene matches: 10. The CDR3 consists of 16 residues. The CDR3 DNA reads as TGTGCCAGCAGGTCACCGGGACAGGGGGCATCTGATACGCAGTATTTT. Its protein is CASRSPGQGASDTQYF.

The genes are TRBV15 and TRBJ2-1; unclear D gene. Germline assignment: CDR1 LNHNV and CDR2 YYDKDF (reference sequence). The CDR3 spans 15 residues. V lost 1 base to trimming and J lost 1 base, with 8 bases between them. CDR3 sequence (DNA): TGTGCCACCAGCAGAGGGCAGGCATCCTACAATGAGCAGTTCTTC. Amino acid sequence: CATSRGQASYNEQFF.

In nucleotides, the CDR3 is TGCGCCAGCACGGGGGACAGGGGGCTGGACAATGAGCAGTTCTTC. Protein product: CASTGDRGLDNEQFF. This sequence joins TRBV5-1 and TRBJ2-1; 12 bases match TRBD1. Germline V gene lookup returns CDR1 SGHRS and CDR2 YFSETQ. The CDR3 runs 15 residues. After removal of 6 bases from V and 5 bases from J, the junction contained 6 bases not matched to a gene. Together with reference TRBV5-1 and TRBJ2-1, the CDR3 gives the full variable domain: KAGVTQTPRYLIKTRGQQVTLSCSPISGHRSVSWYQQTPGQGLQFLFEYFSETQRNKGNFPGRFSGRQFSNSRSEMNVSTLELGDSALYLCASTGDRGLDNEQFFGPGTRLTVL.

Only one count was recorded for this clone. The chain carries TRBV7-6 and TRBJ2-2, with 11 bases fitting TRBD1. There are 16 residues in the CDR3. CDR1 and CDR2 (germline): SGHVS, FNYEAQ. Unmatched junction bases numbered 9, after V lost 8 bases and J lost 4 bases. In DNA, the CDR3 is TGTGCCAGCGAGGGACAGGGGGTCTTAAGCACCGGGGAGCTGTTTTTT. It is translated as CASEGQGVLSTGELFF.

The CDR3 protein is CASSEGVGTDTQYF. CDR3 sequence (DNA): TGTGCCAGCAGTGAAGGGGTGGGGACAGATACGCAGTATTTT. The gene calls are TRBV2 and TRBJ2-3; D remains unclear. The germline V and J ends were trimmed by 1 base and 3 bases, with 8 bases remaining between them. CDR1 and CDR2 from the germline V gene are SNHLY and FYNNEI. The CDR3 is 14 residues long.

V gene TRBV19 combines with J gene TRBJ1-1; D is possibly TRBD1 (6 bases). This CDR3 comprises 14 residues. Germline V lookup: CDR1 LNHDA, CDR2 SQIVND (reference sequence). Trimming shortened V by 6 bases and J by 10 bases, and 21 bases separated the two germline ends. This CDR3 reads CASSNAGENPGAFF. As DNA, the CDR3 is TGTGCCAGTAGCAACGCAGGGGAAAACCCAGGAGCTTTCTTT.

This rearrangement joins TRBV4-2 to TRBJ1-2, with unresolved D. This CDR3 region has 15 residues. Trimming took 0 bases from V and 5 from J, leaving 13 bases between them. Germline V gene lookup returns CDR1 LGHNA and CDR2 YNFKEQ. CDR3 sequence: CASSQDIGIPYGYTF. The CDR3 DNA reads TGTGCCAGCAGCCAAGATATTGGGATTCCTTATGGCTACACCTTC.

This chain uses TRBV7-2 with TRBJ2-7, with TRBD2 matching 9 bases. The CDR3 sequence is 17 residues long. Germline CDR1 reads SGHTA; CDR2 reads FQGNSA. J was trimmed by 0 bases and V by 2 bases; bases with no gene match: 8. The CDR3 region is CASSLLPSGTSSYEQYF. CDR3 DNA sequence: TGTGCCAGCAGCTTACTCCCTAGCGGGACTAGCTCCTACGAGCAGTACTTC.

This chain joins TRBV5-4 and TRBJ1-2, with D possibly TRBD1 on 5 matching bases. Looked up from germline, CDR1 is SGHNT and CDR2 is YYREEE (reference sequence). V was clipped by 0 bases and J by 3 bases, with 12 bases between them. The CDR3 length is 15 residues. The CDR3 is CASSLEGRADYGYTF. The CDR3 DNA is TGTGCCAGCAGCTTGGAGGGCAGGGCTGACTATGGCTACACCTTC. Looking up the rest from reference TRBV5-4 and TRBJ1-2 gives the full variable domain: ETGVTQSPTHLIKTRGQQVTLRCSSQSGHNTVSWYQQALGQGPQFIFQYYREEENGRGNFPPRFSGLQFPNYSSELNVNALELDDSALYLCASSLEGRADYGYTFGSGTRLTVV.

Concerning this clone: Other DNA variants within this sample encode the same CDR3. The chain uses TRBV19 and TRBJ2-7; 9 nucleotides match TRBD2. After removal of 5 bases from V and 2 bases from J, the junction contained 4 bases not matched to a gene. Germline-derived CDR1 and CDR2 are LNHDA and SQIVND (reference sequence). This CDR3 has 14 residues. The CDR3, as DNA: TGTGCCAGTAGTCTGGCGGGAGGGACCTACGAGCAGTACTTC. As protein: CASSLAGGTYEQYF.

As regards this clone: Within the sample, other DNA sequences also encode this same CDR3. The chain employs TRBV6-1 and TRBJ2-5; the D is unclear. The CDR3 totals 12 residues. Germline CDR1 is MNHNS and CDR2 is SASEGT. V dropped 2 bases and J dropped 2 bases, with 3 bases sitting between them. CDR3 in amino acids: CASSELQETQYF. The CDR3 DNA is TGTGCCAGCAGTGAACTACAAGAGACCCAGTACTTC.

The chain recombines TRBV6-1 with TRBJ1-5, with TRBD1 matching over 7 bases. The CDR3 length is 15 residues. The germline V gene has CDR1 MNHNS and CDR2 SASEGT. J gave up 6 bases and V 2 bases, and 7 bases lay outside the gene matches. CDR3 loop: CASSEPRGGTQPQHF. The CDR3, as DNA: TGTGCCAGCAGTGAACCCAGGGGGGGTACTCAGCCCCAGCATTTT.

The chain has TRBV29-1 and TRBJ2-3; 7 bases align to TRBD2. The J segment lost 0 bases and the V segment lost 8 bases, leaving 11 bases of the junction unmatched. Per the germline V gene, CDR1 is SQVTM and CDR2 is ANQGSEA. The CDR3 length is 15 residues. The CDR3 region is CSLIGLEGSTDTQYF. DNA of the CDR3: TGCAGCTTAATAGGACTAGAGGGGAGCACAGATACGCAGTATTTT.

The chain has TRBV4-3 and TRBJ2-1, with 8 bases matching TRBD2. CDR3 length: 15 amino acids. V lost 2 bases and J lost 4; bases outside the gene matches: 4. From germline, CDR1 is LGHNA and CDR2 YSLEER. The CDR3 nucleotides read TGCGCCAGCAGCCAATCAGGGACTAGTTACAATGAGCAGTTCTTC. This sequence encodes CASSQSGTSYNEQFF.